The rows below give T cell receptor beta chains drawn from one sample of a study of blood T cell repertoires in COVID-19. Using immunoSEQ multiplex PCR, the repertoire was profiled, and TCRdb retains in-frame clones only, with some absent. The table records some 200,000 clones, roughly nine tenths of them present only once. Material: peripheral blood. These receptors were collected from a man in his 70s with acute or convalescent COVID-19. The CDR3 runs from the conserved cysteine through the conserved F or W. Fields, in order: CDR3 DNA, CDR3 protein, D gene, V gene, clone size, J gene. The D gene is left open where the match is weak. Clone size, where shown, is once, few, many, or a class for clones that have expanded.

DNA: TGTGCCAGCAGCTTACGACTAGCGGGAGATGTGCAGTACTTC
CDR3: CASSLRLAGDVQYF
D: TRBD2
V: TRBV7-9
size: .
J: TRBJ2-7

DNA: TGTGCCATCAGTGACGCTCCGGGACAGATAGCGGATGGCTACACCTTC
CDR3: CAISDAPGQIADGYTF
D: TRBD1
V: TRBV10-3
size: .
J: TRBJ1-2

DNA: TGCGCCAGCAGCTTGGAGTGGCTAGCGGGGTACGAGCAGTACTTC
CDR3: CASSLEWLAGYEQYF
D: TRBD2
V: TRBV5-1
size: .
J: TRBJ2-7

DNA: TGTGCCGGCAGCTTGGACAGGGAAGTATCCTACGAGCAGTACTTC
CDR3: CAGSLDREVSYEQYF
D: TRBD1
V: TRBV5-4
size: .
J: TRBJ2-7

DNA: TGTGCCAGCAGTTACGGCGGCGAGCAGTACTTC
CDR3: CASSYGGEQYF
D: .
V: TRBV6-5
size: .
J: TRBJ2-7

DNA: TGTGCCAGCAGCCCGCCCCTAGGACAGAAGAACACTGAAGCTTTCTTT
CDR3: CASSPPLGQKNTEAFF
D: .
V: TRBV4-2
size: .
J: TRBJ1-1

DNA: TGTGCCAGCAGTGAATCGGAAGGGGCCGGGTACGAGCAGTACTTC
CDR3: CASSESEGAGYEQYF
D: .
V: TRBV25-1
size: .
J: TRBJ2-7

DNA: TGTGCCAGCAGCGCTACAGGGACAGGGGGCTTAGATACGCAGTATTTT
CDR3: CASSATGTGGLDTQYF
D: TRBD1
V: TRBV7-9
size: .
J: TRBJ2-3

DNA: TGTGCCAGCAGAATAAACAATGAGCAGTTCTTC
CDR3: CASRINNEQFF
D: .
V: TRBV6-5
size: .
J: TRBJ2-1

DNA: TGTGCCAGCAGCTCACAGGGTAACTATGGCTACACCTTC
CDR3: CASSSQGNYGYTF
D: .
V: TRBV7-2
size: .
J: TRBJ1-2

DNA: TGTGCCAGCAGCATTGGACAGAATCAGCCCCAGCATTTT
CDR3: CASSIGQNQPQHF
D: .
V: TRBV7-8
size: .
J: TRBJ1-5

DNA: TGTGCCACCAGTGAGCCCACTAGCGGGAGAGCCCGAGTCCATGAGCAGTTCTTC
CDR3: CATSEPTSGRARVHEQFF
D: TRBD2
V: TRBV24-1
size: .
J: TRBJ2-1

DNA: TGTGCCAGCAGCGCCGGGACTCTTGCGGAGACCCAGTACTTC
CDR3: CASSAGTLAETQYF
D: .
V: TRBV5-4
size: .
J: TRBJ2-5

DNA: TGTGCCAGCAGTGACTCGAAATTTCAGGGGTCGTATCAGCCCCAGCATTTT
CDR3: CASSDSKFQGSYQPQHF
D: .
V: TRBV6-4
size: .
J: TRBJ1-5

DNA: TGTGCCAGCAGCTTAGATCGCCAGATGAATGAGCAGTTCTTC
CDR3: CASSLDRQMNEQFF
D: .
V: TRBV11-3
size: .
J: TRBJ2-1

DNA: TGTGCCACTCGAGAAGGGGGCACTGAAGCTTTCTTT
CDR3: CATREGGTEAFF
D: .
V: TRBV6-6
size: .
J: TRBJ1-1

DNA: TGTGCCAGCTCACCACCCGGGGTAGTCAGCACTGAAGCTTTCTTT
CDR3: CASSPPGVVSTEAFF
D: .
V: TRBV18
size: .
J: TRBJ1-1

DNA: TGTGCCATCAGTGTCGGGGGGGCCTACGAGCAGTACTTC
CDR3: CAISVGGAYEQYF
D: TRBD2
V: TRBV10-3
size: .
J: TRBJ2-7

DNA: TGTGCCAGCAGTTTAGGGACTAGCGGTCCCTACGAGCAGTACTTC
CDR3: CASSLGTSGPYEQYF
D: TRBD2
V: TRBV27
size: once
J: TRBJ2-7

DNA: TGTGCCACCATTTCCCGGGACTCCTCCAATGAGCAGTTCTTC
CDR3: CATISRDSSNEQFF
D: .
V: TRBV15
size: .
J: TRBJ2-1

DNA: TGTGCCAGCAGCTTAGCTGAGCGGGAGGGAGGCACAGATACGCAGTATTTT
CDR3: CASSLAEREGGTDTQYF
D: TRBD2
V: TRBV7-9
size: .
J: TRBJ2-3

DNA: TGCAGTGCTAGAGGCGCACCGGGCCTCCACTTT
CDR3: CSARGAPGLHF
D: .
V: TRBV20-1
size: .
J: TRBJ1-6

DNA: TGTGCCAGCAGCCGGGGTGGAAGCGGAGCCACAGATACGCAGTATTTT
CDR3: CASSRGGSGATDTQYF
D: .
V: TRBV2
size: .
J: TRBJ2-3

DNA: TGCGCCAGCAGCCAAGAGCCCAGGGGGCGGACATGGAGTGGAAACACCATATATTTT
CDR3: CASSQEPRGRTWSGNTIYF
D: TRBD1
V: TRBV4-1
size: few
J: TRBJ1-3

DNA: TGTGCCAGCAGCTTGACTAGCGGGATCTCCTACGAGCAGTACTTC
CDR3: CASSLTSGISYEQYF
D: TRBD2
V: TRBV5-8
size: .
J: TRBJ2-7

DNA: TGCGCCAGCAGCCCACGGTTCCGGGACACCTTGAACACTGAAGCTTTCTTT
CDR3: CASSPRFRDTLNTEAFF
D: .
V: TRBV5-1
size: .
J: TRBJ1-1

DNA: TGTGCCAGTAGTGAACAGGGCGAATCACCCCTCCACTTT
CDR3: CASSEQGESPLHF
D: .
V: TRBV19
size: .
J: TRBJ1-6

DNA: TGTGCCAGCAGCTCCAGACTAGCTTCACCCGAGCAGTACTTC
CDR3: CASSSRLASPEQYF
D: TRBD2
V: TRBV11-2
size: .
J: TRBJ2-7

DNA: TGCGCCAGCAGCAGCGGACAGGGGATAGAGACCCAGTACTTC
CDR3: CASSSGQGIETQYF
D: TRBD1
V: TRBV5-1
size: once
J: TRBJ2-5

DNA: TGTGCCAAAGACACCAAGAACACCGGGGAGCTGTTTTTT
CDR3: CAKDTKNTGELFF
D: .
V: TRBV21-1
size: .
J: TRBJ2-2

DNA: TGTGCCAGCAGCAAAGTAATCGGGCGGGACAGGACTTCCTACAATGAGCAGTTCTTC
CDR3: CASSKVIGRDRTSYNEQFF
D: .
V: TRBV21-1
size: .
J: TRBJ2-1

DNA: TGTGCCATCAGTGAGTCGACAGGGGCCGTGGGCTACACCTTC
CDR3: CAISESTGAVGYTF
D: TRBD1
V: TRBV10-3
size: .
J: TRBJ1-2

DNA: TGCGCCAGCAGCCCGAACGGGTACCAAGAGACCCAGTACTTC
CDR3: CASSPNGYQETQYF
D: .
V: TRBV5-1
size: once
J: TRBJ2-5

DNA: TGTGCCAGCAGTTTATATCCCCAGGTGGCAGGGAACACCGGGGAGCTGTTTTTT
CDR3: CASSLYPQVAGNTGELFF
D: .
V: TRBV27
size: .
J: TRBJ2-2

DNA: TGCGCCAGCAGCTTGGAAGGAGATTTCTACGAGCAGTACTTC
CDR3: CASSLEGDFYEQYF
D: .
V: TRBV5-1
size: .
J: TRBJ2-7

DNA: TGTGCCAGCAAGAGGGACAGGGGGTCCTACGAGCAGTACTTC
CDR3: CASKRDRGSYEQYF
D: TRBD1
V: TRBV2
size: .
J: TRBJ2-7

DNA: TGTGCCAGCTCACCATTATTTCCCAGCGGGAGGGCTACAGATACGCAGTATTTT
CDR3: CASSPLFPSGRATDTQYF
D: TRBD2
V: TRBV18
size: .
J: TRBJ2-3

DNA: TGTGCCAGCAGCGGCGGACAGGCGAGTTCACCCCTCCACTTT
CDR3: CASSGGQASSPLHF
D: TRBD1
V: TRBV2
size: .
J: TRBJ1-6

DNA: TGTGCCAGCAGCTTTAGCGGGTTATACGAGCAGTACTTC
CDR3: CASSFSGLYEQYF
D: TRBD2
V: TRBV27
size: many
J: TRBJ2-7